This record covers a single TCR beta chain. Its antigen remains unidentified. These data originate in a study of CD8 T cells in ankylosing spondylitis. Study results and limitations: About eight highly homologous variants made up a TCR beta motif that seemed to typify ankylosing spondylitis blood. Clones linked to disease were reported to show significant enrichment in matched ankylosing spondylitis synovial fluid. With a CD8+ phenotype, disease-linked clones were relatively rare in peripheral blood.

One entry per CDR3 protein results from TCRdb running MiXCR on the 5' RACE reads. The table has hundreds of thousands of distinct CDR3 sequences, 12% seen once; the top ten hold roughly 0.51%. CDR3 size: 14 residues. Per the germline V gene, CDR1 is SEHNR and CDR2 is FQNEAQ (reference sequence). V was clipped by 5 bases and J by 5 bases, with 15 bases between them. This TCR was sampled from a male donor with ankylosing spondylitis. This chain connects TRBV7-9 to TRBJ1-1, with a weak D call TRBD1 (6 bases). The sample taken for sequencing was blood, either unsorted or a sorted T cell fraction (not recorded which). The CDR3 nucleotides are TGTGCCAGCAGCCTCTTAGGGGGTAGTACTGAAGCTTTCTTT. Its translation is CASSLLGGSTEAFF.